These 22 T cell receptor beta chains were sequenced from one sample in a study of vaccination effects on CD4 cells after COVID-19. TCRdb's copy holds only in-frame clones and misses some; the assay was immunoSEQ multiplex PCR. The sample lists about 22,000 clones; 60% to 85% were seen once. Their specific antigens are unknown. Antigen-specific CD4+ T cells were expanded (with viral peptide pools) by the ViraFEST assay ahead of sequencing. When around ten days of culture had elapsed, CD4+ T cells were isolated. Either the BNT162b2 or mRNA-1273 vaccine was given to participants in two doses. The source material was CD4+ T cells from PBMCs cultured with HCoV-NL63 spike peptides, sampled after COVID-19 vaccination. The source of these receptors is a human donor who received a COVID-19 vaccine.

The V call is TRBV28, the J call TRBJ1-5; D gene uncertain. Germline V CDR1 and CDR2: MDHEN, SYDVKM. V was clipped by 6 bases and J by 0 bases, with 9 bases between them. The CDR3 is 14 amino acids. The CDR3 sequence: CASRENPSNQPQHF. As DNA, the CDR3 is TGTGCCAGCAGGGAAAACCCTAGCAATCAGCCCCAGCATTTT.

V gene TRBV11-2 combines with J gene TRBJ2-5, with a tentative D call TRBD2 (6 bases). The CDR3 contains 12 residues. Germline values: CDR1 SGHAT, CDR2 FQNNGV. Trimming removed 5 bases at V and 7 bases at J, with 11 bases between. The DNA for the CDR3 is TGTGCCAGCAGCCTACACGGGGGGACCCAGTACTTC. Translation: CASSLHGGTQYF. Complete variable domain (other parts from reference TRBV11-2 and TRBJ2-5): EAGVAQSPRYKIIEKRQSVAFWCNPISGHATLYWYQQILGQGPKLLIQFQNNGVVDDSQLPKDRFSAERLKGVDSTLKIQPAKLEDSAVYLCASSLHGGTQYFGPGTRLLVL.

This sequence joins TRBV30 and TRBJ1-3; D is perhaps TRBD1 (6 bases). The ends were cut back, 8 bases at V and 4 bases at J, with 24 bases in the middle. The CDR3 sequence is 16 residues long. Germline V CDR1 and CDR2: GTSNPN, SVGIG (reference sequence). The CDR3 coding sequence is TGTGCCCTGGACGGAGTCGGGGGGGCGCAGGGAAACACCATATATTTT. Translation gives CALDGVGGAQGNTIYF.

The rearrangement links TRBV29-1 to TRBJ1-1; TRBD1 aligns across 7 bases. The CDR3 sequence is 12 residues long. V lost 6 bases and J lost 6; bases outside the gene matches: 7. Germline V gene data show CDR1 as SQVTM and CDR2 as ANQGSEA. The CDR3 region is CSVATGRAEAFF. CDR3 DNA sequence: TGCAGCGTGGCGACAGGGCGCGCTGAAGCTTTCTTT. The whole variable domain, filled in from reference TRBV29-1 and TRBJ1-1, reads SAVISQKPSRDICQRGTSLTIQCQVDSQVTMMFWYRQQPGQSLTLIATANQGSEATYESGFVIDKFPISRPNLTFSTLTVSNMSPEDSSIYLCSVATGRAEAFFGQGTRLTVV.

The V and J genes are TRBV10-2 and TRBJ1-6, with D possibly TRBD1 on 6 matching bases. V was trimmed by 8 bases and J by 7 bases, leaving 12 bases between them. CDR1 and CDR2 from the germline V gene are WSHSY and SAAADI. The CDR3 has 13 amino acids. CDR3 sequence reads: CASPDSPNSPLHF. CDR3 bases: TGCGCCAGCCCGGACAGCCCGAATTCACCCCTCCACTTT.

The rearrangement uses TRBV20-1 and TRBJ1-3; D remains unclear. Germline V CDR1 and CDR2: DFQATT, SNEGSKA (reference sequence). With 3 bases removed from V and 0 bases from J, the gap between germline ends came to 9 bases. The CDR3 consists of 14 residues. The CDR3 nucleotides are TGCAGTGCTAGTGAGCCAAGCTCTGGAAACACCATATATTTT. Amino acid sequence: CSASEPSSGNTIYF.

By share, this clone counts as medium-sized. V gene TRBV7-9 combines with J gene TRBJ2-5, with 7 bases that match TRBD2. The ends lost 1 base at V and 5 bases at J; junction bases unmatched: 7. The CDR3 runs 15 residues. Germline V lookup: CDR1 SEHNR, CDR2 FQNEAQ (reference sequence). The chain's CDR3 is CASSLVLAEGETQYF. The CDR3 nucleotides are TGTGCCAGCAGCTTAGTTCTAGCGGAGGGGGAGACCCAGTACTTC. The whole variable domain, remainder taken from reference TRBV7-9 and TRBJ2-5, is DTGVSQNPRHKITKRGQNVTFRCDPISEHNRLYWYRQTLGQGPEFLTYFQNEAQLEKSRLLSDRFSAERPKGSFSTLEIQRTEQGDSAMYLCASSLVLAEGETQYFGPGTRLLVL.

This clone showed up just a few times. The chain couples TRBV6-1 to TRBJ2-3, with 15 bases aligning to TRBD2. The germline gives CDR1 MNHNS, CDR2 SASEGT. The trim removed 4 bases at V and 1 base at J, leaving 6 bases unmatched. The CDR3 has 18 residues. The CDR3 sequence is CASSAGTSGGLRTDTQYF. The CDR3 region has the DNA TGTGCCAGCAGTGCCGGGACTAGCGGGGGGCTACGCACAGATACGCAGTATTTT.

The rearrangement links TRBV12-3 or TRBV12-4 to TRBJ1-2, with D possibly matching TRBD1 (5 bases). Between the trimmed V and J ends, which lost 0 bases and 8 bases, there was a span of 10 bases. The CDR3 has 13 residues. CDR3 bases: TGTGCCAGCAGTTTAGCAGGGGTCTACGGCTACACCTTC. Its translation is CASSLAGVYGYTF.

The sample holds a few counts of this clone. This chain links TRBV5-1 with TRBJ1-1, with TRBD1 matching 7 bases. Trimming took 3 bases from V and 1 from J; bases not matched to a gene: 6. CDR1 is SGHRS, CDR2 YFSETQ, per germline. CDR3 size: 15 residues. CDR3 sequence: CASSWYGTENTEAFF. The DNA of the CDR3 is TGCGCCAGCAGCTGGTATGGGACAGAGAACACTGAAGCTTTCTTT.

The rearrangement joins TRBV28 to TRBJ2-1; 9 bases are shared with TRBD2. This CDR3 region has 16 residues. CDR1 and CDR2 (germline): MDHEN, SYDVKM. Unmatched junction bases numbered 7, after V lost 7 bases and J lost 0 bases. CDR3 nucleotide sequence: TGTGCCAGCACCCGTAGCGGGAGCCTCTCCTACAATGAGCAGTTCTTC. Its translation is CASTRSGSLSYNEQFF.

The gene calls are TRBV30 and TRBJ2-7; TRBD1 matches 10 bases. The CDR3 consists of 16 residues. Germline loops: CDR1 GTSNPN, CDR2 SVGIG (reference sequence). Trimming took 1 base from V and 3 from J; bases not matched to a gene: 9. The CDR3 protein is CAWSDRDRGFLYEQYF. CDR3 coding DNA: TGTGCCTGGAGTGACCGGGACAGGGGCTTTCTCTACGAGCAGTACTTC. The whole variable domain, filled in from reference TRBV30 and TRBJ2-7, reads SQTIHQWPATLVQPVGSPLSLECTVEGTSNPNLYWYRQAAGRGLQLLFYSVGIGQISSEVPQNLSASRPQDRQFILSSKKLLLSDSGFYLCAWSDRDRGFLYEQYFGPGTRLTVT.

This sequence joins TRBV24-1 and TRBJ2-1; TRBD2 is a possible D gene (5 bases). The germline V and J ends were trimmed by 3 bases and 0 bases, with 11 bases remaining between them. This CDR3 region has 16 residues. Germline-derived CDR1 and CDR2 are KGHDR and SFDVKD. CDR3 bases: TGTGCCACCAGTGATCCGTTGGGGAGCTCCTACAATGAGCAGTTCTTC. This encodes CATSDPLGSSYNEQFF.

DNA of the CDR3: TGTGCCAGCAGGTACGGACAGACATTAAATTCACCCCTCCACTTT. Protein product: CASRYGQTLNSPLHF. The chain recombines TRBV27 with TRBJ1-6; a possible D gene is TRBD1 (6 bases). Germline CDR1 MNHEY, CDR2 SMNVEV (reference sequence). The CDR3 consists of 15 residues. Between the trimmed V and J ends, which lost 6 bases and 7 bases, there was a span of 16 bases.

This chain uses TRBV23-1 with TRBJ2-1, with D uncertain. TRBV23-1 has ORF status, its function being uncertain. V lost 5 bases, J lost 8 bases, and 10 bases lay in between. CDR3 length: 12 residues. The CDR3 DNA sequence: TGCGCCAGCAGTAAAACGTGTGATGAGCAGTTCTTC. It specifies CASSKTCDEQFF.

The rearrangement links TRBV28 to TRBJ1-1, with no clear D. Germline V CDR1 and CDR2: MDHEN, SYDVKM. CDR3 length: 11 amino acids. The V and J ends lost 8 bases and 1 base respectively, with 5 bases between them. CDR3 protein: CASCQNTEAFF. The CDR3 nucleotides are TGTGCCAGCTGCCAGAACACTGAAGCTTTCTTT. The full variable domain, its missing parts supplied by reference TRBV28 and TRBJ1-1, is DVKVTQSSRYLVKRTGEKVFLECVQDMDHENMFWYRQDPGLGLRLIYFSYDVKMKEKGDIPEGYSVSREKKERFSLILESASTNQTSMYLCASCQNTEAFFGQGTRLTVV.

CDR3 residues: CASSLPPGKVNYGYTF. The CDR3 DNA reads TGTGCCAGCAGCTTACCCCCAGGGAAGGTGAACTATGGCTACACCTTC. The rearrangement uses TRBV7-2 and TRBJ1-2; D is perhaps TRBD1 (5 bases). Germline CDR1 SGHTA, CDR2 FQGNSA. Deletions cut 2 bases from V and 2 bases from J, with 15 bases between. The CDR3 is made up of 16 amino acids.

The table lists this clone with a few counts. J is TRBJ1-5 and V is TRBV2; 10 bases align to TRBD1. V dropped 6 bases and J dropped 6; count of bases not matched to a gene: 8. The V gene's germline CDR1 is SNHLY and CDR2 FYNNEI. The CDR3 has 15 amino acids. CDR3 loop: CASRVMTGGSQPQHF. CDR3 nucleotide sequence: TGTGCCAGCAGGGTAATGACAGGGGGCTCTCAGCCCCAGCATTTT.

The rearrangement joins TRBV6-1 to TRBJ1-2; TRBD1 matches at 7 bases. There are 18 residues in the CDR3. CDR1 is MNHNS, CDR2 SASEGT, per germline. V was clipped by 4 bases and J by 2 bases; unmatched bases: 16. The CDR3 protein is CASSGGFGRGTRNYGYTF. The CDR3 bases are TGTGCCAGCAGTGGGGGGTTCGGCAGGGGGACCCGAAACTATGGCTACACCTTC.

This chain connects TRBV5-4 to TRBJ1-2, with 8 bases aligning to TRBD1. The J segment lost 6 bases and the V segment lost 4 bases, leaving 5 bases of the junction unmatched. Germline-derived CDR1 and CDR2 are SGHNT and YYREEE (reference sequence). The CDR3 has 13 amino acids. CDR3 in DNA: TGTGCCAGCAGCCACGGACAGGGAAATGGCTACACCTTC. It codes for CASSHGQGNGYTF.

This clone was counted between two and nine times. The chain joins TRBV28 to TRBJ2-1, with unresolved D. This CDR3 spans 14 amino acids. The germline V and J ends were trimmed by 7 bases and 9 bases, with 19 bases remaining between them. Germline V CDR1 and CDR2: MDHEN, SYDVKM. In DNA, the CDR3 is TGTGCCAGCATCCCTCCAGGTGTGGTTGGTGAGCAGTTCTTC. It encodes CASIPPGVVGEQFF.

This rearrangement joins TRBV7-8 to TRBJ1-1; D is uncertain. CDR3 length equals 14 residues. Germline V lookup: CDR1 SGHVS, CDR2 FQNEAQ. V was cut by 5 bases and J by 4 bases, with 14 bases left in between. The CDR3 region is CASSRQPGGTEAFF. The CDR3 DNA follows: TGTGCCAGCAGCCGGCAACCAGGAGGCACTGAAGCTTTCTTT.